This T cell receptor (beta chain) was retrieved from a study of T cell clones after liver transplantation. About the study: As an antigen-independent comparator, third-party-reactive TCRbeta sequences came from pre-transplant mixed lymphocyte reactions.

Between the trimmed V and J ends, which lost 5 bases and 4 bases, there was a span of 11 bases. The CDR3 is made up of 13 amino acids. CDR1 and CDR2 (germline): LNHDA, SQIVND (reference sequence). The method was immunoSEQ multiplex PCR; TCRdb's version includes in-frame clones alone and lacks a portion of them. The table lists more than 95,000 clones, roughly four fifths of them singletons. In this sample, this clone turned up once. The chain uses TRBV19 and TRBJ1-2; TRBD1 is a possible D gene (5 bases). The TCR originated in a human patient who received a liver transplant. Some T cells may originate from the graft donor. This specimen was CD4+ T cells from blood, taken around 50 months after liver transplant. CDR3 amino acids: CASSEQGTYGYTF. The CDR3 bases are TGTGCCAGTAGTGAGCAAGGGACCTATGGCTACACCTTC.